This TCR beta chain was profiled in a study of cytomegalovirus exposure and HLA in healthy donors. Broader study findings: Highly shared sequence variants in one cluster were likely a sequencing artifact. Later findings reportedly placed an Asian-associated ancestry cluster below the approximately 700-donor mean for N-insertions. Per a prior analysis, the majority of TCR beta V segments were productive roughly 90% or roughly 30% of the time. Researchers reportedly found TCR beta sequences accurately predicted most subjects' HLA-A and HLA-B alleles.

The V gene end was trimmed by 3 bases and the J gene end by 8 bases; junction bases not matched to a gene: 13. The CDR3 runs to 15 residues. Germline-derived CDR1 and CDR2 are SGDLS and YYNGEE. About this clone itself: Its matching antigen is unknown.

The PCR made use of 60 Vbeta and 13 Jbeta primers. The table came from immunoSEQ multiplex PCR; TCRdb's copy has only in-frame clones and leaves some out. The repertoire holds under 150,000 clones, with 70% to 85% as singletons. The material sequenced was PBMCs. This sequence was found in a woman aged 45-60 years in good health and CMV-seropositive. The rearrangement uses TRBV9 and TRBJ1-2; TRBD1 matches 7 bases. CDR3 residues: CASSASPGGYEGYTF. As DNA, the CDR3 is TGTGCCAGCAGCGCCTCGCCAGGGGGATATGAAGGCTACACCTTC.